The 28 T cell receptor beta chains given below trace back to one sample, sequenced in a study of T-cell reconstitution after alpha-beta-depleted transplantation in children. TCRbeta library construction was performed incorporating unique molecular identifiers. TCRdb independently ran MiXCR on the PCR reads; one entry per CDR3 protein. The sample gives around 960,000 distinct CDR3 sequences, about 31% of which show up once; roughly 31% is in the top ten. The specimen was PBMCs, mostly from graft donor cells, collected 360 days after TCRalphabeta/CD19-depleted stem cell transplant. The receptors stem from a boy in the first two years of life who had a stem cell transplant for SCID, so the T cells may come from the graft donor.

This clonotype was detected a few times. The genes are TRBV10-3 and TRBJ2-2, with D possibly TRBD2 on 5 matching bases. The V end was cut by 3 bases, the J end by 0 bases, with 11 bases between. CDR1 is ENHRY and CDR2 is SYGVKD in the germline V gene. This CDR3 is 16 amino acids long. The CDR3 here is CAISDPDGTNTGELFF. The CDR3 bases are TGTGCCATCAGTGACCCGGACGGGACGAACACCGGGGAGCTGTTTTTT.

The V call is TRBV5-1, the J call TRBJ2-1; possibly TRBD1 for D (5 bases). The ends were cut back, 5 bases at V and 0 bases at J, with 18 bases in the middle. Germline-derived CDR1 and CDR2 are SGHRS and YFSETQ. The length of the CDR3 is 17 residues. The CDR3 bases are TGCGCCAGCAGAGGATGGGTGGGGCAGGGCTCCTACAATGAGCAGTTCTTC. It codes for CASRGWVGQGSYNEQFF.

The V gene is TRBV18, the J gene TRBJ2-4, with D possibly matching TRBD2 (6 bases). Per the germline V gene, CDR1 is KGHSH and CDR2 is LQKENI. There are 14 residues in the CDR3. The V end lost 5 bases, the J end lost 7 bases, and 15 bases lay between the germline ends. CDR3: CASSVQEGSNIQYF. DNA of the CDR3: TGTGCCAGCTCAGTACAGGAGGGGTCGAACATTCAGTACTTC. The full variable domain, with the rest looked up from reference TRBV18 and TRBJ2-4, is NAGVMQNPRHLVRRRGQEARLRCSPMKGHSHVYWYRQLPEEGLKFMVYLQKENIIDESGMPKERFSAEFPKEGPSILRIQQVVRGDSAAYFCASSVQEGSNIQYFGAGTRLSVL.

This clonotype was detected only a few times. This chain joins TRBV7-9 and TRBJ2-2; D may be TRBD1 (6 bases). The germline V and J ends were trimmed by 2 bases and 4 bases, with 11 bases remaining between them. Looked up from germline, CDR1 is SEHNR and CDR2 is FQNEAQ (reference sequence). This CDR3 has 15 residues. The CDR3 nucleotides read TGTGCCAGCAGCTTAACCCTAGGGGGCACCGGGGAGCTGTTTTTT. Amino acids: CASSLTLGGTGELFF.

This clonotype was seen only a few times. The chain carries TRBV12-3 or TRBV12-4 and TRBJ2-7; tentatively, D is TRBD1 (6 bases). The V end lost 1 base, the J end lost 2 bases, and 12 bases lay between the germline ends. The CDR3 runs to 15 residues. CDR3 coding DNA: TGTGCCAGCAGTTTAGAAGGGGGTCCCACCTACGAGCAGTACTTC. Amino acids: CASSLEGGPTYEQYF.

This rearrangement joins TRBV4-3 to TRBJ1-1; 8 bases match TRBD1. Germline V gene sequence: CDR1 LGHNA, CDR2 YSLEER. Trimming cost V 3 bases and J 4 bases; bases outside gene matches: 1. This CDR3 comprises 13 residues. CDR3 sequence (DNA): TGCGCCAGCAGCCATACAGGGGGCACTGAAGCTTTCTTT. This encodes CASSHTGGTEAFF.

The sample holds a few counts of this clonotype. The genes are TRBV12-3 or TRBV12-4 and TRBJ2-3; 8 bases agree with TRBD2. The CDR3 is made up of 15 amino acids. The V and J ends lost 4 bases and 5 bases, in that order; junction bases with no gene match: 8. The CDR3 bases are TGTGCCAGCAGTTCCGGGAGGGGCCGTGTAGATACGCAGTATTTT. Protein: CASSSGRGRVDTQYF.

The chain couples TRBV5-6 to TRBJ2-7, with D uncertain. Trimming took 4 bases from V and 3 from J, leaving 11 bases between them. Germline CDR1 reads SGHDT; CDR2 reads YYEEEE. The CDR3 consists of 13 residues. CDR3 nucleotides: TGTGCCAGCAGCCTCGGCACGTACTACGAGCAGTACTTC. Its protein is CASSLGTYYEQYF.

The gene calls are TRBV25-1 and TRBJ2-3, with D possibly TRBD1 on 6 matching bases. V gave up 4 bases and J gave up 1 base, with 21 bases separating them. The CDR3 covers 18 residues. Germline loops: CDR1 MGHDK, CDR2 SYGVNS. CDR3 nucleotide sequence: TGTGCCAGCAGTGCGGTTGACAGGCGGATAGCTCGCACAGATACGCAGTATTTT. Encoded protein: CASSAVDRRIARTDTQYF.

This clonotype was counted a few times. J is TRBJ2-2 and V is TRBV18; D unresolved. From germline, CDR1 is KGHSH and CDR2 LQKENI. CDR3 length: 13 amino acids. V gave up 3 bases and J gave up 6 bases, with 8 bases separating them. For the CDR3, the DNA is TGTGCCAGCTCACCCCCTCTTGCCGGGGAGCTGTTTTTT. As protein: CASSPPLAGELFF.

This clonotype appeared once. The gene calls are TRBV28 and TRBJ2-3; 7 bases map to TRBD1. The V and J ends lost 5 bases and 3 bases, in that order; junction bases with no gene match: 8. The germline V gene encodes CDR1 MDHEN and CDR2 SYDVKM. This CDR3 region has 15 residues. Here the CDR3 reads CASSTQGVGTDTQYF. CDR3 nucleotides: TGTGCCAGCAGTACCCAGGGGGTCGGGACAGATACGCAGTATTTT.

The chain combines TRBV28 with TRBJ1-1; no clear D gene. The germline V and J ends were trimmed by 6 bases and 4 bases, with 18 bases remaining between them. The CDR3 runs to 15 residues. The V gene's germline CDR1 is MDHEN and CDR2 SYDVKM. The CDR3 DNA reads as TGTGCCAGCAGCTTCACGCCCCGGGTGTCCACTGAAGCTTTCTTT. This codes for CASSFTPRVSTEAFF.

The rearrangement links TRBV5-1 to TRBJ1-1; TRBD1 matches 8 bases. The length of the CDR3 is 17 residues. The germline CDR1 and CDR2 sequences are SGHRS and YFSETQ. Germline trimming cut 4 bases from V and 0 bases from J; bases unmatched to any gene: 11. CDR3 region: CASSPRQGIYLNTEAFF. In DNA form, the CDR3 reads TGCGCCAGCAGCCCTCGACAGGGGATATACCTGAACACTGAAGCTTTCTTT.

V is TRBV5-5 and J is TRBJ1-6, with a possible D match to TRBD1 (5 bases). The germline CDR1 and CDR2 sequences are SGHKS and YYEKEE (reference sequence). The CDR3 has 17 residues. The germline V and J ends were trimmed by 4 bases and 8 bases, with 22 bases remaining between them. This chain's CDR3 is CASSLRPPQGAYSPLHF. The DNA of the CDR3 is TGTGCCAGCAGCCTACGGCCTCCTCAGGGAGCCTATTCACCCCTCCACTTT.

This rearrangement joins TRBV28 to TRBJ2-1; unclear D gene. Deletions cut 5 bases from V and 9 bases from J, with 20 bases between. The germline CDR1 and CDR2 sequences are MDHEN and SYDVKM. The CDR3 is 15 residues long. In DNA form, the CDR3 reads TGTGCCAGCAGTCGACCGACCGTGCCTTCGGGTGAGCAGTTCTTC. Translating gives CASSRPTVPSGEQFF.

The rearrangement links TRBV12-3 or TRBV12-4 to TRBJ1-2; maybe TRBD1 (6 bases). Trimming removed 3 bases from V and 8 bases from J, with 16 bases in between. This CDR3 has 14 amino acids. This CDR3 reads CASSFRGRKSGYTF. Written as DNA, the CDR3 is TGTGCCAGCAGTTTCCGGGGGCGGAAGAGCGGCTACACCTTC.

J is TRBJ1-2 and V is TRBV20-1; D uncertain. Trimming took 5 bases from V and 4 from J, leaving 20 bases between them. The CDR3 loop spans 15 amino acids. Germline V CDR1 and CDR2: DFQATT, SNEGSKA (reference sequence). Here the CDR3 reads CSASPHPGSSYGYTF. The CDR3 DNA sequence: TGCAGTGCTTCCCCCCATCCCGGCAGCTCCTATGGCTACACCTTC.

The V call is TRBV3-1, the J call TRBJ1-2; D not certain. This CDR3 has 20 amino acids. Germline-derived CDR1 and CDR2 are LGHDT and YNNKEL (reference sequence). Between the trimmed V and J ends, which lost 1 base and 3 bases, there was a span of 27 bases. The CDR3: CASSQVQGRRKNRADYGYTF. For the CDR3, the DNA is TGTGCCAGCAGCCAAGTCCAAGGGAGGCGTAAAAACCGAGCGGACTATGGCTACACCTTC.

This clonotype was counted between two and nine times. J is TRBJ2-1 and V is TRBV12-3 or TRBV12-4; 8 bases fit TRBD1. Unmatched junction bases numbered 11, after V lost 3 bases and J lost 4 bases. The CDR3 runs 17 residues. The CDR3 coding sequence is TGTGCCAGCAGTTTCGAAGTGACAGGGGCGGTATACAATGAGCAGTTCTTC. The encoded protein is CASSFEVTGAVYNEQFF.

The gene calls are TRBV5-1 and TRBJ2-7; TRBD1 might be the D (6 bases). The CDR3 is 17 residues long. V was cut by 0 bases and J by 5 bases, with 21 bases left in between. CDR1 is SGHRS, CDR2 YFSETQ, per germline. The CDR3 sequence: CASSLALTGRRVDEQYF. The CDR3 nucleotides read TGCGCCAGCAGCTTGGCATTAACAGGGAGAAGGGTAGACGAGCAGTACTTC. The full variable domain, with the rest looked up from reference TRBV5-1 and TRBJ2-7, is KAGVTQTPRYLIKTRGQQVTLSCSPISGHRSVSWYQQTPGQGLQFLFEYFSETQRNKGNFPGRFSGRQFSNSRSEMNVSTLELGDSALYLCASSLALTGRRVDEQYFGPGTRLTVT.

This chain joins TRBV28 and TRBJ2-4; tentatively, D is TRBD1 (5 bases). Germline values: CDR1 MDHEN, CDR2 SYDVKM. V dropped 5 bases and J dropped 3 bases, with 14 bases sitting between them. The CDR3 runs 15 residues. CDR3 region: CASSPALGVKNIQYF. Here the CDR3 DNA reads TGTGCCAGCAGTCCCGCTTTAGGGGTCAAAAACATTCAGTACTTC.

This sequence joins TRBV4-3 and TRBJ2-3, with 10 bases fitting TRBD1. The V gene's germline CDR1 is LGHNA and CDR2 YSLEER. The CDR3 loop spans 15 amino acids. The trim removed 3 bases at V and 5 bases at J, leaving 5 bases unmatched. This chain's CDR3 is CASSQPGQGLDTQYF. CDR3 DNA: TGCGCCAGCAGCCAGCCGGGACAGGGGTTAGATACGCAGTATTTT.

This clonotype has just a few counts. The chain joins TRBV27 to TRBJ2-7, with a weak D call TRBD1 (6 bases). The germline V gene encodes CDR1 MNHEY and CDR2 SMNVEV (reference sequence). Trimming stripped 3 bases from V and 0 bases from J, with 12 bases between. This CDR3 has 15 residues. CDR3 loop: CASSFAGATSYEQYF. Here the CDR3 DNA reads TGTGCCAGCAGTTTCGCAGGGGCAACCTCCTACGAGCAGTACTTC.

V and J are TRBV5-1 and TRBJ1-4; D gene unclear. V lost 5 bases to trimming and J lost 0 bases, with 11 bases between them. This CDR3 region has 15 residues. CDR1 is SGHRS and CDR2 is YFSETQ in the germline V gene. DNA for the CDR3: TGCGCCAGCAGTGTTGATGGATCAACTAATGAAAAACTGTTTTTT. Protein: CASSVDGSTNEKLFF.

This clonotype was picked up a small number of times. V is TRBV4-3 and J is TRBJ2-7; D tentatively fits TRBD1 or TRBD2 (5 bases each). The CDR3 runs to 15 residues. V was cut by 0 bases and J by 6 bases, with 15 bases left in between. Looked up from germline, CDR1 is LGHNA and CDR2 is YSLEER. CDR3 coding DNA: TGCGCCAGCAGCCAAGATCGATTTTCGGGGCGCGAGCAGTACTTC. Its protein is CASSQDRFSGREQYF.

In its sample, this clonotype was seen a few times. This chain links TRBV5-1 with TRBJ2-7, with 9 bases lining up with TRBD1. V lost 4 bases and J lost 7; bases outside the gene matches: 6. The CDR3 length is 13 residues. CDR1 is SGHRS and CDR2 is YFSETQ in the germline V gene. CDR3 sequence: CASSADRGDEQYF. Here the CDR3 DNA reads TGCGCCAGCAGCGCGGACAGGGGTGATGAGCAGTACTTC.

The chain employs TRBV6-5 and TRBJ2-7, with 7 bases aligning to TRBD1. CDR3 size: 14 residues. Trimming cost V 2 bases and J 5 bases; bases outside gene matches: 6. CDR1 MNHEY and CDR2 SVGAGI come from the germline V gene. The CDR3 here is CASSYRGQSHEQYF. The CDR3 DNA is TGTGCCAGCAGTTACAGGGGGCAATCGCACGAGCAGTACTTC.

The chain links TRBV27 to TRBJ2-1; no firm D call. CDR1 is MNHEY and CDR2 is SMNVEV in the germline V gene (reference sequence). There are 14 residues in the CDR3. Trimming stripped 6 bases from V and 6 bases from J, with 15 bases between. CDR3 region: CASRPGDTGNEQFF. CDR3 DNA: TGTGCCAGCAGACCCGGAGACACGGGCAATGAGCAGTTCTTC.